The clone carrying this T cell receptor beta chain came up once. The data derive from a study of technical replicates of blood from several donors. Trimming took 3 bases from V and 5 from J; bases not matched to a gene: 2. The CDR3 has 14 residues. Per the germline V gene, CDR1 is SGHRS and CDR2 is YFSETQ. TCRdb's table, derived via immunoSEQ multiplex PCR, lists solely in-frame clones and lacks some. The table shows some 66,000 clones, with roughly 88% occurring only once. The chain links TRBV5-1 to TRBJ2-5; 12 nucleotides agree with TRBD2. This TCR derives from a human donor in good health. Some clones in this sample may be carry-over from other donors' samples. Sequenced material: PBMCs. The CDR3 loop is CASSSTSGSETQYF. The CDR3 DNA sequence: TGCGCCAGCAGCTCGACTAGCGGGAGTGAGACCCAGTACTTC.